This T cell receptor beta chain was sequenced during a study of cytomegalovirus exposure and HLA in healthy donors. Details on this clone: Its antigen is currently unknown.

The study's findings and limits: Cytomegalovirus-associated TCR beta chains were listed, numbering some 150.

The CDR3 has 14 amino acids. CDR1 and CDR2 (germline): LGHNA, YSLEER. Trimming pared 0 bases from V and 4 bases from J, leaving 9 bases between. Vbeta (60) and Jbeta (13) primers were used in the PCR. The assay was immunoSEQ multiplex PCR, and TCRdb's table has in-frame clones only and misses some. Of roughly 150,000 clones in the sample, roughly 82% were seen once. This TCR derives from a girl between 10 and 17 years old in good health and CMV-seropositive. The chain combines TRBV4-3 with TRBJ1-2; no clear D. The sample comprised PBMCs. The DNA of the CDR3 is TGCGCCAGCAGCCAAGAGAAAGGAGGCTATGGCTACACCTTC. Amino acids: CASSQEKGGYGYTF.